The clone carrying this T cell receptor beta chain turned up a few times. Its specificity is unknown. A read error may produce the germline difference seen at one junction end. The data were taken from a study of cytomegalovirus exposure and HLA in healthy donors. Across the whole study: Sequencing of roughly 180 million T cells in an earlier analysis found around 100 million unique TCR beta sequences. Findings of the study overall: In a later analysis, parvovirus B19, influenza, CMV and Epstein-Barr virus appeared linked to several top co-occurrence clusters. One variant, a missense change in DCLRE1C, was linked in a later analysis to TCR beta V- and J-gene trimming.

The CDR3 totals 17 residues. In germline, CDR1 is MGHRA, CDR2 YSYEKL. The primer mix had 60 Vbeta and 13 Jbeta primers. TCRdb keeps only in-frame clones here, not all; method: immunoSEQ multiplex PCR. The profile covers roughly 140,000 clones, with around 76% appearing a single time and 2.5% to 3% taken by the ten largest. The rearrangement links TRBV4-1 to TRBJ2-1; 12 nucleotides match TRBD2. This sequence originates from a male donor in good health and CMV-seronegative. Sequencing used PBMCs. The CDR3 loop reads CASRQDLTSGGTGEQFF. The CDR3 DNA reads as TGCGCCAGCCGCCAAGATCTTACTAGCGGGGGGACGGGTGAGCAGTTCTTC.